The clone carrying this T cell receptor beta chain has more than one count but fewer than ten. Its specificity is not known. The sample originates from a study of molecular identifiers for immune sequencing clone quantification. Study summary: Replicates split RNA from around 20,000 or 100,000 naive CD8 cells five ways, and the researchers sequenced four portions. Study-wide results and limits: Spiked TCR RNA from one Jurkat cell reportedly showed up when mixed among 850,000 to 1,000,000 naive cells.

Via MiXCR, TCRdb re-called the PCR reads, giving one row per CDR3 protein. The sample holds 65,000 to 70,000 distinct CDR3 sequences, 15% to 20% seen once. Germline V CDR1 and CDR2: DFQATT, SNEGSKA (reference sequence). The V end lost 3 bases, the J end lost 0 bases, and 12 bases lay between the germline ends. The CDR3 is 14 amino acids. Sample: naive CD8+ T cells from blood, with Jurkat cell RNA spiked in. Subset reported: FACS-sorted CD8+CD4-CCR7+CD45RA+ naive T cells. The chain links TRBV20-1 to TRBJ2-7, with D tentatively TRBD2 (6 bases). This sequence was found in a human donor in good health. Some libraries in this study had Jurkat cell RNA spiked in. The CDR3 DNA sequence: TGCAGTGCTAGTGGCGGGGAGAGCTCCTACGAGCAGTACTTC. Amino acids: CSASGGESSYEQYF.